A selection of T cell receptor beta chains follows, all from one sample in a study of OX40 agonist ivuxolimab in advanced cancers. Libraries were prepared by immunoSEQ multiplex PCR; TCRdb keeps only in-frame clonotypes and omits some of them. The sample lists tens of thousands of clones, nearly 90% occurring once. Sequenced material: CD4+ or CD8+ T cells sorted from blood, taken in a trial of the OX40 agonist ivuxolimab. These receptors were obtained from an adult with an advanced solid tumor such as melanoma, head and neck, liver or kidney cancer. Each CDR3 is given without its conserved first and last residue. Fields, in order: J gene, V gene, CDR3 protein.

>TRBJ2-7|TRBV6-5
ASSREPSYEQY
>TRBJ2-2|TRBV7-2
ASSPLRDYQNTGELF
>TRBJ1-1|TRBV2
ASSEILGEAF
>TRBJ2-2|TRBV7-8
ASSLGSGGFRAGELF
>TRBJ2-1|TRBV7-3
ASSFMGYNEQF
>TRBJ2-7|TRBV5-1
ASRGADEQEQY
>TRBJ2-7|TRBV5-6
ASSLGGEQY
>TRBJ2-2|TRBV7-9
ASSLGQSGGNTGELF
>TRBJ2-7|TRBV10-1
ASSESGGSGEQY
>TRBJ2-1|TRBV9
ASSVEGSGHNEQF
>TRBJ2-7|TRBV9
ASSVDDVSSYEQY
>TRBJ2-1|TRBV4-2
ASSQGGGNYNEQF
>TRBJ2-1|TRBV5-1
ASRDYYNEQF
>TRBJ1-1|TRBV28
ASSLQRTDRRKAF
>TRBJ2-1|TRBV18
ASSPVMSSYNEQF
>TRBJ2-2|TRBV15
ATSSRTGGGELF
>TRBJ1-1|TRBV27
ASSLSGQGASEAF
>TRBJ2-3|TRBV9
ASSVESLGWDTDTQY
>TRBJ2-3|TRBV27
ASSTTLGLVTDTQY
>TRBJ2-7|TRBV27
ASSLRGLTYEQY
>TRBJ2-5|TRBV27
ASSLSSFGQETQY
>TRBJ2-1|TRBV27
ASSPYSPGGNEQF
>TRBJ2-3|TRBV27
ASSRTSLRAASTDTQY
>TRBJ2-1|TRBV5-1
ASSFGGSDEQF